Below, one T cell receptor (beta chain) is given with its context. CDR3 length equals 13 residues. Germline CDR1 is SGHRS and CDR2 is YFSETQ. V was pared by 4 bases and J by 3 bases, with 9 bases between. As originally analysed: Researchers report that nucleated cell counts were estimated from reference gene primer amplification. The method was immunoSEQ multiplex PCR; TCRdb's version includes in-frame clones alone and lacks a portion of them. The V and J calls and the clone size are those of that table, but D and trimming were determined from the DNA. The sample contains around 79,000 clones, more than 85% of which appear only once. This entry comes from a study of blood T cell repertoires in COVID-19. Study context: Sites in the United States, Italy and Spain provided acute and convalescent COVID-19 samples.

The specimen sequenced was peripheral blood. The sequence was collected from a man in his sixties or seventies with active or convalescent COVID-19. The V call is TRBV5-1, the J call TRBJ2-3, with D perhaps TRBD1 (5 bases). Here the CDR3 reads CASSPSGTDTQYF. In nucleotides, the CDR3 is TGCGCCAGCAGCCCTTCAGGGACAGATACGCAGTATTTT.